These 11 T cell receptor beta chains originate from one sample sequenced in a study of T cells after yellow fever vaccination. A single record per CDR3 protein comes from TCRdb applying MiXCR to the 5' RACE reads. The profile shows some 500,000 distinct CDR3 sequences, about 13% of them singletons. The specimen was PBMCs, collected on the day of the yellow fever booster vaccination. Every receptor here comes from a man aged 25 to 40 who received the YFV17D yellow fever vaccine.

This clonotype was detected only a few times. J is TRBJ2-1 and V is TRBV12-3 or TRBV12-4; 7 nucleotides line up with TRBD1. V lost 6 bases to trimming and J lost 7 bases; unmatched junction nucleotides: 3. This CDR3 has 12 residues. CDR3 region: CASSQTGNEQFF. For the CDR3, the DNA is TGTGCCAGCAGCCAGACAGGGAATGAGCAGTTCTTC.

There are many counts of this clonotype. The chain has TRBV7-8 and TRBJ2-1; 9 bases map to TRBD2. This CDR3 has 13 residues. The V segment lost 8 bases and the J segment 8 bases; nucleotides outside the gene matches: 7. Germline V gives CDR1 SGHVS, CDR2 FQNEAQ. The CDR3 loop reads CASGGRALDEQFF. CDR3 coding DNA: TGTGCCAGCGGCGGGAGGGCCTTGGATGAGCAGTTCTTC.

This clonotype was observed a handful of times. The chain couples TRBV9 to TRBJ2-1; TRBD1 matches at 9 bases. CDR3 length equals 16 residues. The germline V gene has CDR1 SGDLS and CDR2 YYNGEE. Unmatched junction bases numbered 10, after V lost 1 base and J lost 8 bases. The CDR3 sequence: CASSVRGDREMDEQFF. The CDR3 DNA is TGTGCCAGCAGCGTAAGGGGGGACAGGGAAATGGATGAGCAGTTCTTC.

This rearrangement joins TRBV30 to TRBJ2-3; TRBD2 agrees at 11 bases. Per the germline V gene, CDR1 is GTSNPN and CDR2 is SVGIG (reference sequence). V dropped 2 bases and J dropped 4; count of bases not matched to a gene: 11. The CDR3 is 17 amino acids. CDR3 loop: CAWSRRLAGKGADTQYF. The CDR3, as DNA: TGTGCCTGGAGTCGGCGACTAGCGGGGAAGGGGGCAGATACGCAGTATTTT.

Concerning this clonotype: A read error may explain this, as a much larger clone is one base away. The rearrangement joins TRBV27 to TRBJ2-2; D remains unclear. The V end lost 6 bases, the J end lost 2 bases, and 4 bases lay between the germline ends. This CDR3 is 12 amino acids long. From germline, CDR1 is MNHEY and CDR2 SMNVEV (reference sequence). The CDR3 loop is CASRFNTGELFF. The CDR3 coding sequence is TGTGCCAGCAGATTTAACACCGGGGAGCTGTTTTTT.

This clonotype was picked up a small number of times. The chain is built from TRBV20-1 and TRBJ1-4; unclear D gene. V was shortened by 6 bases and J by 1 base, with 12 bases between the two germline ends. CDR3 length: 14 amino acids. Germline CDR1 reads DFQATT; CDR2 reads SNEGSKA (reference sequence). The DNA for the CDR3 is TGCAGTGCCCCAGGCGGAAAAACTAATGAAAAACTGTTTTTT. It yields the protein CSAPGGKTNEKLFF.

V usage is TRBV29-1 and J usage is TRBJ2-7; D is uncertain. Germline V lookup: CDR1 SQVTM, CDR2 ANQGSEA. This CDR3 is built from 12 residues. V lost 2 bases and J lost 1, with 6 bases in between. The CDR3 region is CSVESVSYEQYF. CDR3 nucleotides: TGCAGCGTTGAATCGGTGTCCTACGAGCAGTACTTC.

This clonotype was found a few times. The rearrangement links TRBV9 to TRBJ2-1; no clear D gene. This CDR3 region has 14 residues. The germline gives CDR1 SGDLS, CDR2 YYNGEE. The V and J ends lost 0 bases and 7 bases respectively, with 11 bases between them. CDR3 in amino acids: CASSVAPVGNEQFF. Here the CDR3 DNA reads TGTGCCAGCAGCGTAGCCCCGGTGGGGAATGAGCAGTTCTTC.

Ten or more counts support this clonotype. This chain joins TRBV7-2 and TRBJ2-5, with a possible D match to TRBD1 (6 bases). V lost 5 bases to trimming and J lost 2 bases, with 15 bases between them. There are 15 residues in the CDR3. Germline CDR1 reads SGHTA; CDR2 reads FQGNSA. The CDR3 reads CASSPGWGPQETQYF. The CDR3 DNA sequence: TGTGCCAGCAGCCCCGGGTGGGGGCCTCAAGAGACCCAGTACTTC.

This clonotype showed up just a few times. V usage is TRBV5-4 and J usage is TRBJ1-1; D perhaps matches TRBD1 (6 bases). The CDR3 sequence is 15 residues long. Trimming pared 3 bases from V and 0 bases from J, leaving 12 bases between. CDR1 and CDR2 from the germline V gene are SGHNT and YYREEE (reference sequence). CDR3 in amino acids: CASSSQGQMNTEAFF. The CDR3 DNA reads as TGTGCCAGCAGCTCCCAAGGACAGATGAACACTGAAGCTTTCTTT.

This clonotype was counted a few times. V gene TRBV7-2 combines with J gene TRBJ2-3; possible D gene TRBD2, 5 bases. The CDR3 sequence is 16 residues long. The germline V gene has CDR1 SGHTA and CDR2 FQGNSA. With 3 bases removed from V and 1 base from J, the gap between germline ends came to 14 bases. The CDR3: CASSLRPEEGTDTQYF. In nucleotides, the CDR3 is TGTGCCAGCAGCTTGCGACCCGAGGAGGGCACAGATACGCAGTATTTT.